Shown below are 30 T cell receptor beta chains from a single sample sequenced in a study of cytomegalovirus exposure and HLA in healthy donors. PCR amplification relied on 60 Vbeta primers (plus 13 Jbeta primers). Repertoires were generated with immunoSEQ multiplex PCR, while TCRdb's copy carries only in-frame clones and drops some. The sample yields about 140,000 clones, around 77% seen once. Sequenced: PBMCs. These receptors were collected from a man aged 25-45 years in good health and CMV-seronegative.

The chain employs TRBV10-2 and TRBJ2-5, with 9 bases aligning to TRBD2. The closer fit of TRBJ2-7 to the DNA end suggests the J call may be wrong. The CDR3 runs to 15 residues. Germline loops: CDR1 WSHSY, CDR2 SAAADI. The CDR3 spells CASSESRGGFDEQYF. The CDR3 nucleotides read TGCGCCAGCAGTGAGTCGCGGGGGGGCTTCGACGAGCAGTACTTC.

This chain joins TRBV7-9 and TRBJ1-2, with a weak D call TRBD1 (5 bases). Germline CDR1 reads SEHNR; CDR2 reads FQNEAQ (reference sequence). V was trimmed by 1 base and J by 4 bases, leaving 13 bases between them. The CDR3 covers 15 residues. The CDR3 loop reads CASSLDAGLRYGYTF. The CDR3 region has the DNA TGTGCCAGCAGCTTAGACGCAGGGTTGCGCTATGGCTACACCTTC.

The genes are TRBV7-6 and TRBJ1-6; TRBD1 matches at 9 bases. With V trimmed by 5 bases and J by 7 bases, 6 bases remained unmatched. Germline V gives CDR1 SGHVS, CDR2 FNYEAQ. The CDR3 contains 15 residues. CDR3 amino acids: CASSNRDRANSPLHF. DNA of the CDR3: TGTGCCAGCAGCAACCGGGACAGGGCGAATTCACCCCTCCACTTT.

The V call is TRBV7-9, the J call TRBJ1-1; TRBD1 aligns across 9 bases. V trimming: 4 bases; J trimming: 6 bases; junction bases outside the gene matches: 12. The CDR3 runs to 16 residues. The germline gives CDR1 SEHNR, CDR2 FQNEAQ (reference sequence). The CDR3, as DNA: TGTGCCAGCAGCTCAACGCTTGGGACAGGGATCTCTGAAGCTTTCTTT. Translation: CASSSTLGTGISEAFF.

The chain uses TRBV7-9 and TRBJ1-6; D is unresolved. This CDR3 has 15 amino acids. Germline V lookup: CDR1 SEHNR, CDR2 FQNEAQ (reference sequence). Trimming shortened V by 1 base and J by 6 bases, and 10 bases separated the two germline ends. CDR3 coding DNA: TGTGCCAGCAGCTTAGTCCTCGGTTTTAATTCACCCCTCCACTTT. It yields the protein CASSLVLGFNSPLHF. Full variable domain (rest looked up from reference TRBV7-9 and TRBJ1-6): DTGVSQNPRHKITKRGQNVTFRCDPISEHNRLYWYRQTLGQGPEFLTYFQNEAQLEKSRLLSDRFSAERPKGSFSTLEIQRTEQGDSAMYLCASSLVLGFNSPLHFGNGTRLTVT.

DNA of the CDR3: TGTGCCAGCAGCTTAGGTTCCGGGGAACTCTACGAGCAGTACTTC. It codes for CASSLGSGELYEQYF. V usage is TRBV7-9 and J usage is TRBJ2-7; possibly TRBD2 for D (5 bases). With 1 base removed from V and 3 bases from J, the gap between germline ends came to 13 bases. Looked up from germline, CDR1 is SEHNR and CDR2 is FQNEAQ (reference sequence). This CDR3 is built from 15 residues.

This clone occurred once. V gene TRBV2 combines with J gene TRBJ2-5, with TRBD2 matching over 7 bases. The CDR3 runs 15 residues. With 11 bases clipped from V and 2 bases from J, the junction kept 14 bases outside the gene matches. CDR1 and CDR2 from the germline V gene are SNHLY and FYNNEI. The DNA of the CDR3 is TGTGCCCAGAAGAGGTCTAGCGGAACTCAAGAGACCCAGTACTTC. The encoded protein is CAQKRSSGTQETQYF.

This rearrangement joins TRBV5-1 to TRBJ1-1, with 7 bases identical to TRBD1. Germline loops: CDR1 SGHRS, CDR2 YFSETQ. Trimming at V came to 4 bases and at J to 4 bases, leaving 10 bases not matched to a gene. This CDR3 is 15 amino acids long. The CDR3 sequence: CASSPITGQFTEAFF. CDR3 bases: TGCGCCAGCAGCCCGATAACGGGACAGTTCACTGAAGCTTTCTTT. Full variable domain (remainder filled in from reference TRBV5-1 and TRBJ1-1): KAGVTQTPRYLIKTRGQQVTLSCSPISGHRSVSWYQQTPGQGLQFLFEYFSETQRNKGNFPGRFSGRQFSNSRSEMNVSTLELGDSALYLCASSPITGQFTEAFFGQGTRLTVV.

The J gene is TRBJ1-2, the V gene TRBV28; 7 bases align to TRBD1. CDR1 MDHEN and CDR2 SYDVKM come from the germline V gene. This CDR3 contains 13 residues. V shed 4 bases, J shed 8 bases, and the junction held 7 bases outside the gene matches. The CDR3 DNA reads as TGTGCCAGCAGTTCCGGGACAGCCCAAGGCTACACCTTC. This translates into CASSSGTAQGYTF.

In its sample, this clone was seen once. The chain has TRBV2 and TRBJ1-5; 7 bases are a match to TRBD1. The CDR3 runs to 14 residues. The trim removed 6 bases at V and 7 bases at J, leaving 9 bases unmatched. Germline V gene data show CDR1 as SNHLY and CDR2 as FYNNEI. The CDR3 loop is CASSDPTGSQPQHF. CDR3 DNA: TGTGCCAGCAGCGACCCGACAGGGTCCCAGCCCCAGCATTTT.

The V and J genes are TRBV2 and TRBJ1-1; D gene uncertain. This CDR3 spans 15 amino acids. Deletions cut 5 bases from V and 1 base from J, with 14 bases between. Germline CDR1 and CDR2: SNHLY and FYNNEI. CDR3 nucleotide sequence: TGTGCCAGCAGTAGGTTCGAGACACCGAACACTGAAGCTTTCTTT. It is translated as CASSRFETPNTEAFF.

The rearrangement uses TRBV28 and TRBJ1-4; D gene ambiguous. CDR1 and CDR2 from the germline V gene are MDHEN and SYDVKM. The CDR3 covers 14 residues. V shed 6 bases and J shed 4 bases, with 12 bases lying between them. The CDR3 coding sequence is TGTGCCAGCAGCGAGGGTCCCCTTAATGAAAAACTGTTTTTT. Translation gives CASSEGPLNEKLFF. Using reference TRBV28 and TRBJ1-4 for the parts outside the CDR3, the full variable domain is DVKVTQSSRYLVKRTGEKVFLECVQDMDHENMFWYRQDPGLGLRLIYFSYDVKMKEKGDIPEGYSVSREKKERFSLILESASTNQTSMYLCASSEGPLNEKLFFGSGTQLSVL.

The V and J genes are TRBV11-2 and TRBJ2-7; maybe TRBD1 (5 bases). From germline, CDR1 is SGHAT and CDR2 FQNNGV. Trimming took 7 bases from V and 0 from J, leaving 13 bases between them. CDR3 length: 14 amino acids. The CDR3 nucleotides read TGTGCCAGCAACCCAGGGATCAGCTCCTACGAGCAGTACTTC. Its translation is CASNPGISSYEQYF.

The J gene is TRBJ2-3, the V gene TRBV2, with 12 bases fitting TRBD2. CDR1 SNHLY and CDR2 FYNNEI come from the germline V gene. The CDR3 loop spans 16 amino acids. The V segment lost 6 bases and the J segment 2 bases; nucleotides outside the gene matches: 6. The CDR3 nucleotides are TGTGCCAGCAGCGCCGGACTAGCGGGAAACACAGATACGCAGTATTTT. This codes for CASSAGLAGNTDTQYF.

Turning to this clone: The junction and the germline gene differ at one end; a read error may be behind it. The chain uses TRBV5-1 and TRBJ1-2, with TRBD1 as a possible D gene (5 bases). The CDR3 length is 15 residues. CDR1 SGHRS and CDR2 YFSETQ come from the germline V gene. CDR3 sequence (DNA): TGCGCCAGCAGCTTGGATGGGGCAACTAACTATGACTACACCTTC. Protein product: CASSLDGATNYDYTF.

This chain links TRBV28 with TRBJ1-1; 8 bases fit TRBD1. The CDR3 spans 14 residues. V was pared by 6 bases and J by 4 bases, with 7 bases of the junction left unmatched. CDR1 and CDR2 from the germline V gene are MDHEN and SYDVKM. DNA for the CDR3: TGTGCCAGCAGCATCAGGGGGCCGGGCACTGAAGCTTTCTTT. It specifies CASSIRGPGTEAFF. Complete variable domain (other parts from reference TRBV28 and TRBJ1-1): DVKVTQSSRYLVKRTGEKVFLECVQDMDHENMFWYRQDPGLGLRLIYFSYDVKMKEKGDIPEGYSVSREKKERFSLILESASTNQTSMYLCASSIRGPGTEAFFGQGTRLTVV.

The rearrangement uses TRBV6-1 and TRBJ2-1; 10 bases are shared with TRBD1. The CDR3 covers 16 residues. Germline V gene sequence: CDR1 MNHNS, CDR2 SASEGT. Losses at the gene ends were 2 bases for V and 2 bases for J; bases not matched to a gene: 3. As DNA, the CDR3 is TGTGCCAGCAGTGAACGACAGGGGGCCGCCTACAATGAGCAGTTCTTC. It codes for CASSERQGAAYNEQFF.

A note on this clone: The junction departs from germline at one end; a sequencing error may be responsible. The chain has TRBV5-4 and TRBJ1-2; D might be TRBD1 (6 bases). The germline V gene encodes CDR1 SGHNT and CDR2 YYREEE (reference sequence). The CDR3 sequence is 12 residues long. CDR3 nucleotides: TGTGCCAGCAGCGTCGGACAGAGTGGCTACCCCTTC. Translation gives CASSVGQSGYPF.

The J gene is TRBJ1-1, the V gene TRBV19, with D tentatively TRBD1 (6 bases). Germline CDR1 reads LNHDA; CDR2 reads SQIVND (reference sequence). Trimming cost V 7 bases and J 5 bases, with 20 bases left between them. The CDR3 has 15 residues. This CDR3 is CASNHLDTRGTEAFF. DNA for the CDR3: TGTGCCAGTAACCACCTGGACACTAGGGGGACTGAAGCTTTCTTT. The full variable domain, rest sourced from reference TRBV19 and TRBJ1-1, is DGGITQSPKYLFRKEGQNVTLSCEQNLNHDAMYWYRQDPGQGLRLIYYSQIVNDFQKGDIAEGYSVSREKKESFPLTVTSAQKNPTAFYLCASNHLDTRGTEAFFGQGTRLTVV.

This clone has a single count. This chain links TRBV10-1 with TRBJ2-2, with a weak D call TRBD2 (6 bases). The V end was cut by 7 bases, the J end by 2 bases, with 11 bases between. Per germline, CDR1 WNHNN and CDR2 SYGVQD (reference sequence). The CDR3 totals 14 residues. The DNA of the CDR3 is TGCGCCAGCACTCCGGACTACAACACCGGGGAGCTGTTTTTT. Protein product: CASTPDYNTGELFF.

V is TRBV7-6 and J is TRBJ2-1, with 7 bases aligning to TRBD1. Germline-derived CDR1 and CDR2 are SGHVS and FNYEAQ. V was pared by 0 bases and J by 8 bases, with 7 bases of the junction left unmatched. This CDR3 has 15 residues. The CDR3 sequence: CASSLAYNRGDEQFF. The DNA of the CDR3 is TGTGCCAGCAGCTTAGCGTACAACAGGGGTGATGAGCAGTTCTTC.

The genes are TRBV28 and TRBJ1-1; D perhaps matches TRBD1 (5 bases). This CDR3 has 15 residues. Germline CDR1 is MDHEN and CDR2 is SYDVKM. V was trimmed by 4 bases and J by 4 bases, leaving 16 bases between them. The CDR3 here is CASSSFWGGRTEAFF. The CDR3 nucleotides read TGTGCCAGCAGTTCGTTCTGGGGGGGACGCACTGAAGCTTTCTTT.

This chain joins TRBV28 and TRBJ1-2, with D perhaps matching TRBD1 (5 bases). V was shortened by 5 bases and J by 4 bases, with 17 bases between the two germline ends. CDR1 is MDHEN and CDR2 is SYDVKM in the germline V gene. The CDR3 length is 15 residues. The CDR3 bases are TGTGCCAGCAGTCCGCTGGGGGGGAGGAGCTATGGCTACACCTTC. The encoded protein is CASSPLGGRSYGYTF.

In this sample, this clone turned up a few times. This chain links TRBV2 with TRBJ1-1; TRBD1 might be the D (6 bases). V gave up 6 bases and J gave up 4 bases, with 12 bases separating them. The CDR3 loop spans 13 amino acids. Germline V gene data show CDR1 as SNHLY and CDR2 as FYNNEI. This chain's CDR3 is CASSFGQPTEAFF. The DNA of the CDR3 is TGTGCCAGCAGCTTCGGACAGCCCACTGAAGCTTTCTTT.

The V gene is TRBV14, the J gene TRBJ2-7, with D possibly TRBD1 on 5 matching bases. Germline values: CDR1 SGHDN, CDR2 FVKESK. The V and J ends lost 1 base and 2 bases respectively, with 12 bases between them. The CDR3 length is 15 residues. CDR3 residues: CASSQGRQSTYEQYF. CDR3 in DNA: TGTGCCAGCAGCCAAGGCCGACAGTCAACCTACGAGCAGTACTTC. Based on the CDR3 plus reference TRBV14 and TRBJ2-7, the full variable domain is EAGVTQFPSHSVIEKGQTVTLRCDPISGHDNLYWYRRVMGKEIKFLLHFVKESKQDESGMPNNRFLAERTGGTYSTLKVQPAELEDSGVYFCASSQGRQSTYEQYFGPGTRLTVT.

This clone is a singleton in its sample. The chain uses TRBV12-5 and TRBJ2-5; no clear D gene. V was shortened by 5 bases and J by 5 bases, with 15 bases between the two germline ends. The CDR3 is 14 residues long. Germline CDR1 LGHNT, CDR2 FRNRAP. CDR3 residues: CASGITRFGETQYF. Written as DNA, the CDR3 is TGTGCTAGTGGTATCACAAGGTTCGGGGAGACCCAGTACTTC.

The chain recombines TRBV7-9 with TRBJ2-7, with 12 bases fitting TRBD2. This CDR3 spans 17 amino acids. Trimming at V came to 2 bases and at J to 7 bases, leaving 12 bases not matched to a gene. Germline CDR1 SEHNR, CDR2 FQNEAQ (reference sequence). The CDR3 loop reads CASSLPPGLAGPVEQYF. CDR3 DNA sequence: TGTGCCAGCAGCTTACCTCCGGGACTAGCGGGCCCGGTGGAGCAGTACTTC.

The V gene is TRBV29-1, the J gene TRBJ1-2; 8 positions match TRBD1. CDR1 and CDR2 from the germline V gene are SQVTM and ANQGSEA. J lost 7 bases, V lost 2 bases, and 12 bases had no gene match. This CDR3 contains 15 residues. The CDR3 region is CSVEFIQGGRGGYTF. The DNA for the CDR3 is TGCAGCGTTGAATTTATACAGGGGGGAAGAGGTGGCTACACCTTC.

This sequence joins TRBV15 and TRBJ1-2, with no clear D. The CDR3 runs to 12 residues. V was clipped by 0 bases and J by 5 bases, with 4 bases between them. CDR1 and CDR2 (germline): LNHNV, YYDKDF (reference sequence). The chain's CDR3 is CATSRDNYGYTF. The CDR3 DNA follows: TGTGCCACCAGCAGAGATAATTATGGCTACACCTTC.

The V gene is TRBV6-1, the J gene TRBJ1-5; D not resolved. Germline-derived CDR1 and CDR2 are MNHNS and SASEGT. This CDR3 contains 13 residues. Deletions cut 3 bases from V and 6 bases from J, with 9 bases between. CDR3 in DNA: TGTGCCAGCAGTGATAGAGGCGGTCAGCCCCAGCATTTT. Its translation: CASSDRGGQPQHF.